The 18 T cell receptor beta chains below were found in one sample sequenced in a study of blood T cell repertoires in COVID-19. Some clones are missing from TCRdb's copy, which holds only in-frame ones; the method was immunoSEQ multiplex PCR. The data hold some 330,000 clones, with about 90% observed a single time. Sequenced: peripheral blood. These receptor sequences come from a woman aged 25 to 45 with COVID-19, enrolled during active disease.

The chain is built from TRBV5-1 and TRBJ1-5, with 8 nucleotides matching TRBD1. This CDR3 region has 14 residues. The germline V gene has CDR1 SGHRS and CDR2 YFSETQ. Trimming cost V 4 bases and J 7 bases; bases outside gene matches: 7. This CDR3 is CASSATGGGQPQHF. The CDR3 DNA reads TGCGCCAGCAGCGCTACAGGGGGGGGCCAGCCCCAGCATTTT.

The V and J genes are TRBV7-9 and TRBJ1-3; possible D gene TRBD1, 5 bases. CDR1 is SEHNR and CDR2 is FQNEAQ in the germline V gene (reference sequence). The V gene lost 5 bases and the J gene lost 1 base, with 15 bases spanning the gap. The CDR3 consists of 16 residues. In DNA form, the CDR3 reads TGTGCCAGCAGCCATCCCCCCAGGGTTTCTGGAAACACCATATATTTT. It translates to CASSHPPRVSGNTIYF.

The rearrangement uses TRBV7-8 and TRBJ1-5; perhaps TRBD1 as D (5 bases). This CDR3 contains 16 residues. V lost 1 base and J 2 bases, leaving 12 bases between the germline ends. CDR1 is SGHVS, CDR2 FQNEAQ, per germline. The CDR3 DNA sequence: TGTGCCAGCAGCTTAGTTAGGGGATCGGGCAATCAGCCCCAGCATTTT. Its translation is CASSLVRGSGNQPQHF.

V gene TRBV4-1 combines with J gene TRBJ1-3; TRBD1 might be the D (5 bases). V lost 0 bases to trimming and J lost 4 bases, with 10 bases between them. This CDR3 is 15 amino acids long. Per germline, CDR1 MGHRA and CDR2 YSYEKL. CDR3 DNA: TGCGCCAGCAGCCAAGATTTACAGGACGGAAACACCATATATTTT. Translated, it gives CASSQDLQDGNTIYF.

This clone appeared a few times. V usage is TRBV7-9 and J usage is TRBJ1-2; D is perhaps TRBD1 (6 bases). CDR3 size: 14 residues. Trimming took 5 bases from V and 3 from J, leaving 13 bases between them. CDR1 is SEHNR and CDR2 is FQNEAQ in the germline V gene (reference sequence). DNA of the CDR3: TGTGCCAGCAGCATAACAGGGATCCACTATGGCTACACCTTC. As protein: CASSITGIHYGYTF.

This sequence joins TRBV9 and TRBJ2-1; no firm D call. The CDR3 runs to 11 residues. Germline V gene lookup returns CDR1 SGDLS and CDR2 YYNGEE. Trimming removed 0 bases from V and 9 bases from J, with 4 bases in between. CDR3 loop: CASSVDSEQFF. The CDR3 DNA is TGTGCCAGCAGCGTAGACAGTGAGCAGTTCTTC.

CDR3 coding DNA: TGCGCCAGCAGCCCTCAAGCGGGACAGGGCACAGCTTTCTTT. Its translation: CASSPQAGQGTAFF. The J gene is TRBJ1-1, the V gene TRBV5-1; 9 nucleotides line up with TRBD1. Germline CDR1 SGHRS, CDR2 YFSETQ. Trimming cost V 4 bases and J 10 bases; bases outside gene matches: 11. The CDR3 contains 14 residues.

DNA for the CDR3: TGCGCCACAACAGGGCTTGCTGGAAACACCATATATTTT. It encodes CATTGLAGNTIYF. The chain is built from TRBV23-1 and TRBJ1-3; maybe TRBD1 (6 bases). TRBV23-1 falls under the ORF class, with uncertain function. V shed 10 bases and J shed 2 bases, with 12 bases lying between them. This CDR3 contains 13 residues.

This clone was found once. The gene calls are TRBV5-1 and TRBJ2-2; a weak D match, TRBD1 (6 bases). The CDR3 is made up of 15 amino acids. Germline V lookup: CDR1 SGHRS, CDR2 YFSETQ. Trimming removed 2 bases at V and 7 bases at J, with 15 bases between. The CDR3 sequence is CASSFYRDNGGELFF. Written as DNA, the CDR3 is TGCGCCAGCAGCTTCTACAGGGACAACGGCGGGGAGCTGTTTTTT. Combining the CDR3 with reference TRBV5-1 and TRBJ2-2 gives the whole variable domain KAGVTQTPRYLIKTRGQQVTLSCSPISGHRSVSWYQQTPGQGLQFLFEYFSETQRNKGNFPGRFSGRQFSNSRSEMNVSTLELGDSALYLCASSFYRDNGGELFFGEGSRLTVL.

The rearrangement links TRBV10-3 to TRBJ2-5, with 9 bases aligning to TRBD2. The ends lost 3 bases at V and 5 bases at J; junction bases unmatched: 10. The CDR3 length is 16 residues. CDR1 is ENHRY, CDR2 SYGVKD, per germline. The CDR3 nucleotides are TGTGCCATCAGTGACGGGGGAGCGGGGGGACGGGAGACCCAGTACTTC. This codes for CAISDGGAGGRETQYF.

This clone is a singleton in its sample. The CDR3 region has the DNA TGCAGTGCTAGTTATAGAAATCAGCCCCAGCATTTT. Translated: CSASYRNQPQHF. The chain joins TRBV20-1 to TRBJ1-5; D is uncertain. Looked up from germline, CDR1 is DFQATT and CDR2 is SNEGSKA (reference sequence). V lost 3 bases to trimming and J lost 4 bases, with 7 bases between them. The CDR3 runs 12 residues.

The chain couples TRBV6-7 to TRBJ1-3; D unclear. TRBV6-7 is sorted into the ORF group, with uncertain function. CDR3 size: 15 residues. Trimming stripped 4 bases from V and 4 bases from J, with 14 bases between. The DNA for the CDR3 is TGTGCCAGCAGTTCCCCGAGAGCGCCGGGAAACACCATATATTTT. Translated: CASSSPRAPGNTIYF.

The chain uses TRBV11-3 and TRBJ2-7; D is undetermined. Per germline, CDR1 SGHNT and CDR2 YENEEA. CDR3 length: 15 amino acids. The ends were cut back, 5 bases at V and 5 bases at J, with 19 bases in the middle. The CDR3: CASSPSSTIAHEQYF. CDR3 DNA sequence: TGTGCCAGCAGCCCTTCTTCGACAATCGCGCACGAGCAGTACTTC.

The CDR3, as DNA: TGTGCCAGCAGTGAAGTCAGACAGGGGAAAATGAACACTGAAGCTTTCTTT. This sequence encodes CASSEVRQGKMNTEAFF. The V and J genes are TRBV2 and TRBJ1-1, with 8 bases fitting TRBD1. The CDR3 has 17 residues. CDR1 and CDR2 (germline): SNHLY, FYNNEI. V lost 1 base, J lost 0 bases, and 7 bases stayed unmatched.

This clone was seen a handful of times. The rearrangement links TRBV9 to TRBJ1-1, with D perhaps matching TRBD1 (5 bases). Germline V CDR1 and CDR2: SGDLS, YYNGEE. The CDR3 is made up of 15 amino acids. V was trimmed by 0 bases and J by 5 bases, leaving 14 bases between them. The CDR3 protein is CASSVVGGVVTEAFF. The CDR3 DNA follows: TGTGCCAGCAGCGTAGTCGGGGGGGTGGTAACTGAAGCTTTCTTT.

About this clone: Different DNA sequences within this sample yield the same CDR3. The chain recombines TRBV5-1 with TRBJ2-1; 11 bases are shared with TRBD2. CDR1 is SGHRS, CDR2 YFSETQ, per germline. V was pared by 4 bases and J by 5 bases, with 5 bases of the junction left unmatched. This CDR3 has 15 amino acids. The CDR3 nucleotides read TGCGCCAGCAGCCTAACTAGCGGGGGAAACAATGAGCAGTTCTTC. Its translation: CASSLTSGGNNEQFF.

The chain joins TRBV2 to TRBJ2-7; D uncertain. V lost 3 bases and J lost 10, with 10 bases in between. Per the germline V gene, CDR1 is SNHLY and CDR2 is FYNNEI. The CDR3 totals 11 residues. The CDR3 bases are TGTGCCAGCAGTGAGTATGGGCCACAGTACGTC. It translates to CASSEYGPQYV.

This chain connects TRBV5-6 to TRBJ1-4, with D tentatively TRBD1 (6 bases). The CDR3 loop spans 15 amino acids. The ends were cut back, 0 bases at V and 3 bases at J, with 9 bases in the middle. Per germline, CDR1 SGHDT and CDR2 YYEEEE. CDR3 residues: CASSLVQGSNEKLFF. The CDR3 region has the DNA TGTGCCAGCAGCTTGGTACAGGGATCTAATGAAAAACTGTTTTTT.